These 26 T cell receptor beta chains were all obtained from the same sample, sequenced in a study of blood T cell repertoires in COVID-19 (dated by TCRdb to the early 2020s). The library was prepared using the immunoSEQ multiplex PCR assay. The immuneACCESS repertoire file appears here via TCRdb, limited to in-frame rearrangements. These files lack a portion of the clones; in checked studies, under half of the deficit traces to unresolved V genes, and the cause of the others is not known. In all, the sample holds around 150,000 clones, and under 90% of those were seen once. About 7% of the sample goes to the ten largest clones. Sequences were obtained from peripheral blood. These receptors were collected from a human donor in a cohort sampled during active COVID-19.

The chain recombines TRBV4-3 with TRBJ1-2, with 9 bases lining up with TRBD1. Trimming took 6 bases from V and 2 from J; bases not matched to a gene: 7. The CDR3 has 15 residues. CDR1 LGHNA and CDR2 YSLEER come from the germline V gene. CDR3 protein: CASSRNRGRNYGYTF. DNA for the CDR3: TGCGCCAGCAGTCGAAACAGGGGGCGGAACTATGGCTACACCTTC.

The gene calls are TRBV27 and TRBJ1-2, with 7 bases that match TRBD1. Trimming took 4 bases from V and 7 from J; bases not matched to a gene: 3. In germline, CDR1 is MNHEY, CDR2 SMNVEV (reference sequence). CDR3 length: 12 residues. The CDR3 DNA reads TGTGCCAGCAGTTCGACAGGGAGTGGCTACACCTTC. Protein product: CASSSTGSGYTF.

This chain uses TRBV6-5 with TRBJ1-3; TRBD1 might be the D (6 bases). V lost 10 bases to trimming and J lost 4 bases, with 20 bases between them. The CDR3 totals 15 residues. Germline loops: CDR1 MNHEY, CDR2 SVGAGI. In DNA, the CDR3 is TGTGCCACCCGACCTACAGGGCTTCAAGGAAACACCATATATTTT. As protein: CATRPTGLQGNTIYF.

V is TRBV4-1 and J is TRBJ2-1, with a weak D call TRBD1 (6 bases). The CDR3 consists of 14 residues. Germline values: CDR1 MGHRA, CDR2 YSYEKL. The germline V and J ends were trimmed by 8 bases and 6 bases, with 17 bases remaining between them. CDR3 sequence (DNA): TGCGCCAGCGGGAATCCACAGGGAAGCAATGAGCAGTTCTTC. Residues: CASGNPQGSNEQFF.

This clone was detected once. This rearrangement joins TRBV19 to TRBJ1-2, with 11 bases matching TRBD1. Losses at the gene ends were 8 bases for V and 7 bases for J; bases not matched to a gene: 9. Germline V gene sequence: CDR1 LNHDA, CDR2 SQIVND (reference sequence). The length of the CDR3 is 14 residues. The CDR3 DNA reads TGTGCCAGTCTACCCGGGACAGGGGGTATTGGCTACACCTTC. Its translation is CASLPGTGGIGYTF.

The CDR3 coding sequence is TGCAGCGTGACATACGTCGATACGCAGTATTTT. It yields the protein CSVTYVDTQYF. This chain connects TRBV29-1 to TRBJ2-3; D call uncertain. The CDR3 runs to 11 residues. The V and J ends lost 6 bases and 6 bases respectively, with 10 bases between them. CDR1 is SQVTM, CDR2 ANQGSEA, per germline.

V gene TRBV5-4 combines with J gene TRBJ1-1, with D possibly matching TRBD1 (6 bases). V was trimmed by 4 bases and J by 1 base, leaving 14 bases between them. Germline lookup yields CDR1 SGHNT and CDR2 YYREEE (reference sequence). This CDR3 has 15 amino acids. CDR3 nucleotides: TGTGCCAGCAGCGCCCCGGGACAACGGAACACTGAAGCTTTCTTT. Its translation: CASSAPGQRNTEAFF.

The chain uses TRBV7-3 and TRBJ1-5; D perhaps matches TRBD1 (6 bases). CDR1 and CDR2 from the germline V gene are SGHTA and FQGTGA. V dropped 4 bases and J dropped 3 bases, with 22 bases sitting between them. This CDR3 spans 18 amino acids. CDR3 sequence (DNA): TGTGCCAGCAGCTCGCCGGACAGCCGCAAAGGCAACAATCAGCCCCAGCATTTT. It codes for CASSSPDSRKGNNQPQHF.

This chain connects TRBV6-1 to TRBJ2-3; 9 nucleotides line up with TRBD2. CDR3 length equals 17 residues. Germline lookup yields CDR1 MNHNS and CDR2 SASEGT. J gave up 2 bases and V 1 base, and 7 bases lay outside the gene matches. The CDR3 loop is CASSEDAIAGVTDTQYF. The CDR3 DNA reads as TGTGCCAGCAGTGAAGACGCCATAGCGGGGGTCACAGATACGCAGTATTTT.

The count of this clone is one. The V gene is TRBV27, the J gene TRBJ2-3, with 11 positions matching TRBD1. Trimming at V came to 0 bases and at J to 7 bases, leaving 9 bases not matched to a gene. This CDR3 contains 17 residues. Germline V CDR1 and CDR2: MNHEY, SMNVEV (reference sequence). CDR3 sequence (DNA): TGTGCCAGCAGTTTATCCGGGACAGGGGGGGTCGGATATACGCAGTATTTT. Residues: CASSLSGTGGVGYTQYF.

The chain carries TRBV7-3 and TRBJ2-1; 11 bases line up with TRBD2. This CDR3 region has 14 residues. J gave up 8 bases and V 5 bases, and 5 bases lay outside the gene matches. Per germline, CDR1 SGHTA and CDR2 FQGTGA. The CDR3 sequence is CASSVTSGVHEQFF. The DNA of the CDR3 is TGTGCCAGCAGCGTGACTAGCGGGGTACATGAGCAGTTCTTC.

This chain links TRBV4-2 with TRBJ1-5; tentative D call: TRBD1 (6 bases). Trimming cost V 0 bases and J 16 bases, with 16 bases left between them. The germline V gene has CDR1 LGHNA and CDR2 YNFKEQ. This CDR3 comprises 13 residues. The CDR3 bases are TGTGCCAGCAGCCAAGATGTCCGACAGGCGGAACATTTT. This sequence encodes CASSQDVRQAEHF.

The gene calls are TRBV4-1 and TRBJ2-2; 7 bases are a match to TRBD1. CDR3 length: 17 residues. The germline gives CDR1 MGHRA, CDR2 YSYEKL. Trimming at V came to 0 bases and at J to 6 bases, leaving 10 bases not matched to a gene. The CDR3 nucleotides are TGCGCCAGCAGCCAAGATACCGGACAGGCCCCCGCCGGGGAGCTGTTTTTT. Its protein is CASSQDTGQAPAGELFF.

The V call is TRBV5-1, the J call TRBJ2-2, with 8 bases fitting TRBD2. CDR1 SGHRS and CDR2 YFSETQ come from the germline V gene. After removal of 6 bases from V and 5 bases from J, the junction contained 6 bases not matched to a gene. This CDR3 spans 14 amino acids. CDR3 DNA: TGCGCCAGCACTTTGAGCGGGGGAACCGGGGAGCTGTTTTTT. Translated: CASTLSGGTGELFF.

This clone was observed a single time. The genes are TRBV7-3 and TRBJ1-1; TRBD1 might be the D (5 bases). CDR1 is SGHTA and CDR2 is FQGTGA in the germline V gene. This CDR3 region has 12 residues. The V end was cut by 3 bases, the J end by 8 bases, with 10 bases between. CDR3 sequence reads: CASSFGPGEAFF. CDR3 DNA sequence: TGTGCCAGCAGCTTCGGTCCAGGGGAAGCTTTCTTT.

The chain links TRBV20-1 to TRBJ1-2; D gene ambiguous. The V gene's germline CDR1 is DFQATT and CDR2 SNEGSKA (reference sequence). The length of the CDR3 is 11 residues. The V end lost 1 base, the J end lost 8 bases, and 8 bases lay between the germline ends. The CDR3 coding sequence is TGCAGTGCTAGAGTTCAGGCAGGCTACACCTTC. It codes for CSARVQAGYTF.

This clone was counted once. The chain's CDR3 is CASSRAADSVSGNTIYF. The CDR3 DNA is TGTGCCAGCTCGCGGGCCGCTGATTCTGTCTCTGGAAACACCATATATTTT. The V call is TRBV18, the J call TRBJ1-3; no definite D call. CDR3 length: 17 residues. Trimming left V 6 bases short and J 0 bases short, with 18 bases between. Germline CDR1 and CDR2: KGHSH and LQKENI.

The genes are TRBV7-2 and TRBJ1-1, with D unclear. Germline-derived CDR1 and CDR2 are SGHTA and FQGNSA. The CDR3 extends over 13 amino acids. The germline V and J ends were trimmed by 3 bases and 1 base, with 6 bases remaining between them. CDR3 residues: CASSFKSNTEAFF. The CDR3 region has the DNA TGTGCCAGCAGCTTTAAATCGAACACTGAAGCTTTCTTT.

The V call is TRBV6-2 or TRBV6-3, the J call TRBJ2-3, with 8 bases fitting TRBD1. The CDR3 contains 16 residues. Looked up from germline, CDR1 is MNHEY and CDR2 is SVGEGT. With 0 bases clipped from V and 5 bases from J, the junction kept 7 bases outside the gene matches. The CDR3 sequence is CASSYSIGRGRDTQYF. The CDR3 nucleotides are TGTGCCAGCAGTTACTCGATTGGCAGGGGGCGAGATACGCAGTATTTT.

This rearrangement joins TRBV7-9 to TRBJ2-3, with TRBD2 identical over 10 bases. J gave up 5 bases and V 4 bases, and 6 bases lay outside the gene matches. The CDR3 is 15 amino acids. CDR1 and CDR2 from the germline V gene are SEHNR and FQNEAQ (reference sequence). The CDR3 DNA sequence: TGTGCCAGCAGCTACTTAGCGGGGGGCGGAGATACGCAGTATTTT. Protein: CASSYLAGGGDTQYF.

This chain connects TRBV15 to TRBJ2-5; 7 nucleotides line up with TRBD1. The J segment lost 5 bases and the V segment lost 2 bases, leaving 5 bases of the junction unmatched. The CDR3 is 14 residues long. The germline CDR1 and CDR2 sequences are LNHNV and YYDKDF (reference sequence). Here the CDR3 reads CATSRLTGLETQYF. CDR3 nucleotides: TGTGCCACCAGCAGACTGACAGGGTTGGAGACCCAGTACTTC. Full variable domain (rest looked up from reference TRBV15 and TRBJ2-5): DAMVIQNPRYQVTQFGKPVTLSCSQTLNHNVMYWYQQKSSQAPKLLFHYYDKDFNNEADTPDNFQSRRPNTSFCFLDIRSPGLGDTAMYLCATSRLTGLETQYFGPGTRLLVL.

The chain carries TRBV20-1 and TRBJ1-2, with D possibly TRBD1 on 6 matching bases. The CDR3 extends over 12 amino acids. Germline V gene data show CDR1 as DFQATT and CDR2 as SNEGSKA (reference sequence). Trimming left V 3 bases short and J 4 bases short, with 9 bases between. The CDR3 here is CSASLQGYGYTF. The CDR3 DNA reads as TGCAGTGCTAGTCTACAGGGCTATGGCTACACCTTC.

V is TRBV10-3 and J is TRBJ2-3; TRBD2 matches at 7 bases. This CDR3 comprises 14 residues. V gave up 8 bases and J gave up 5 bases; unmatched junction bases: 10. Per the germline V gene, CDR1 is ENHRY and CDR2 is SYGVKD. The CDR3 region has the DNA TGTGCCATCTCAGCGGGGCCGCAGGAAGATACGCAGTATTTT. Its protein product is CAISAGPQEDTQYF.

This clone was counted between two and nine times. V and J are TRBV3-1 (or the pseudogene TRBV3-2) and TRBJ1-6, with D perhaps matching TRBD1 (6 bases). The germline CDR1 and CDR2 sequences are LGHDT and YNNKEL (reference sequence). V shed 8 bases and J shed 9 bases, with 20 bases lying between them. This CDR3 contains 15 residues. CDR3 nucleotides: TGTGCCAGCGGGCCACGGGGGGCGCGTGGTTCACCCCTCCACTTT. Translated: CASGPRGARGSPLHF.

The gene calls are TRBV7-9 and TRBJ1-5; D gene ambiguous. Germline V lookup: CDR1 SEHNR, CDR2 FQNEAQ (reference sequence). V dropped 6 bases and J dropped 4 bases, with 13 bases sitting between them. This CDR3 has 14 residues. The CDR3 region has the DNA TGTGCCAGCAGGCCTATTCCGGGGAATCAGCCCCAGCATTTT. Protein sequence: CASRPIPGNQPQHF.

This clone was observed a few times. V and J are TRBV5-1 and TRBJ1-1; 10 positions match TRBD1. The V segment lost 4 bases and the J segment 4 bases; nucleotides outside the gene matches: 1. The CDR3 consists of 13 residues. Germline CDR1 is SGHRS and CDR2 is YFSETQ. The CDR3 DNA reads TGCGCCAGCAGCCGGACAGGGGGCACTGAAGCTTTCTTT. The encoded protein is CASSRTGGTEAFF. Complete variable domain (other parts from reference TRBV5-1 and TRBJ1-1): KAGVTQTPRYLIKTRGQQVTLSCSPISGHRSVSWYQQTPGQGLQFLFEYFSETQRNKGNFPGRFSGRQFSNSRSEMNVSTLELGDSALYLCASSRTGGTEAFFGQGTRLTVV.